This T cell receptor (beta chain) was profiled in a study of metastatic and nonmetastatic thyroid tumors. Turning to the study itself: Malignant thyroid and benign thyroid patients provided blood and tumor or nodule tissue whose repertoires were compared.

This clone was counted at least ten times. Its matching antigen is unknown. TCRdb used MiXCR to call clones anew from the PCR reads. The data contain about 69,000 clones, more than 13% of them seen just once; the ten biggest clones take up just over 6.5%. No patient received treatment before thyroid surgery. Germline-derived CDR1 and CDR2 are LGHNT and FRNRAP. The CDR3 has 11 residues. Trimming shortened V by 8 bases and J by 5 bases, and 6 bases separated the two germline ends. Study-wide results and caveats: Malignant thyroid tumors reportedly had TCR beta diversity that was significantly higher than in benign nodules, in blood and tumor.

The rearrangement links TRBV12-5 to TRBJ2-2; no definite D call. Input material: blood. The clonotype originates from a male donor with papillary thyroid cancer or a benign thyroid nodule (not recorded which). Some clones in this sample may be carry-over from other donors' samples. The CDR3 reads CASSATGELFF. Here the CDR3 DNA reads TGTGCTAGTTCAGCTACCGGGGAGCTGTTTTTT. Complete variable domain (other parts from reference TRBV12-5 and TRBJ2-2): DARVTQTPRHKVTEMGQEVTMRCQPILGHNTVFWYRQTMMQGLELLAYFRNRAPLDDSGMPKDRFSAEMPDATLATLKIQPSEPRDSAVYFCASSATGELFFGEGSRLTVL.